What follows are 24 T cell receptor beta chains derived from one specimen sequenced in a study of early T cells in non-severe SARS-CoV-2 infection. From the 5' RACE reads, TCRdb called clonotypes with MiXCR, one entry per CDR3 protein. The sample consists of around 77,000 distinct CDR3 sequences, roughly a tenth of them appearing once. The input for sequencing was whole blood, taken at baseline. These receptors all stem from an adult who was a healthcare worker with PCR-confirmed SARS-CoV-2 infection or an uninfected control (not recorded which).

The genes are TRBV7-2 and TRBJ2-2; D is undetermined. Germline-derived CDR1 and CDR2 are SGHTA and FQGNSA. Trimming left V 4 bases short and J 10 bases short, with 13 bases between. The CDR3 spans 13 residues. CDR3 sequence reads: CASSSSTAQELFF. The CDR3 DNA sequence: TGTGCCAGCAGCTCATCGACGGCCCAGGAGCTGTTTTTT.

The rearrangement joins TRBV11-2 to TRBJ2-2; the D is unclear. The V end was cut by 5 bases, the J end by 0 bases, with 13 bases between. Germline V CDR1 and CDR2: SGHAT, FQNNGV. The CDR3 runs 16 residues. CDR3 nucleotide sequence: TGTGCCAGCAGCCGCGCCCGAGCGTCGAACACCGGGGAGCTGTTTTTT. Translation gives CASSRARASNTGELFF.

This clonotype has a handful of counts. V usage is TRBV11-2 and J usage is TRBJ1-2, with a weak D call TRBD1 (5 bases). Deletions cut 1 base from V and 1 base from J, with 19 bases between. This CDR3 comprises 18 residues. Germline V CDR1 and CDR2: SGHAT, FQNNGV. CDR3: CASSLGLRGPAYNYGYTF. The CDR3 DNA sequence: TGTGCCAGCAGCTTAGGTTTACGGGGACCCGCTTATAACTATGGCTACACCTTC.

This sequence joins TRBV7-9 and TRBJ1-6, with D unresolved. From germline, CDR1 is SEHNR and CDR2 FQNEAQ (reference sequence). CDR3 length: 15 residues. Between the trimmed V and J ends, which lost 2 bases and 5 bases, there was a span of 10 bases. CDR3 residues: CASSLRTGDNSPLHF. CDR3 bases: TGTGCCAGCAGCTTAAGGACGGGAGATAATTCACCCCTCCACTTT.

This clonotype was counted ten times or more. The CDR3, as DNA: TGTGCCAGCAGCCACTCAGCGGGGGGCCAAGAGACCCAGTACTTC. This codes for CASSHSAGGQETQYF. The chain employs TRBV4-2 and TRBJ2-5; 9 bases agree with TRBD2. The CDR3 is made up of 15 amino acids. The germline V gene encodes CDR1 LGHNA and CDR2 YNFKEQ. Trimming took 3 bases from V and 1 from J; bases not matched to a gene: 3.

The V call is TRBV9, the J call TRBJ2-7; D is uncertain. This CDR3 is 14 amino acids long. Germline V lookup: CDR1 SGDLS, CDR2 YYNGEE. V dropped 4 bases and J dropped 1 base, with 12 bases sitting between them. The CDR3: CASSPLPSSYEQYF. The CDR3 region has the DNA TGTGCCAGCAGCCCCCTACCATCATCCTACGAGCAGTACTTC.

This clonotype was picked up many times. The rearrangement joins TRBV11-2 to TRBJ1-4; D may be TRBD1 (5 bases). CDR3 length equals 15 residues. V was cut by 5 bases and J by 4 bases, with 14 bases left in between. Germline CDR1 SGHAT, CDR2 FQNNGV. The CDR3 here is CASSGQTAINEKLFF. The DNA for the CDR3 is TGTGCCAGCAGCGGGCAGACAGCTATTAATGAAAAACTGTTTTTT.

This clonotype showed up many times. This sequence joins TRBV6-1 and TRBJ1-2; 7 bases agree with TRBD1. The trim removed 5 bases at V and 6 bases at J, leaving 12 bases unmatched. This CDR3 comprises 15 residues. CDR1 MNHNS and CDR2 SASEGT come from the germline V gene. The CDR3 bases are TGTGCCAGCAGTTTCCAACCGACAGGGAGGGATGGCTACACCTTC. It is translated as CASSFQPTGRDGYTF.

The gene calls are TRBV19 and TRBJ1-6; no firm D call. Between the trimmed V and J ends, which lost 5 bases and 5 bases, there was a span of 10 bases. This CDR3 has 14 amino acids. Germline V gene lookup returns CDR1 LNHDA and CDR2 SQIVND (reference sequence). For the CDR3, the DNA is TGTGCCAGTAGTCCTCAGCGAGATAATTCACCCCTCCACTTT. Protein sequence: CASSPQRDNSPLHF.

This clonotype turned up a few times. The chain carries TRBV6-5 and TRBJ2-7, with unresolved D. Germline CDR1 and CDR2: MNHEY and SVGAGI. CDR3 size: 14 residues. Between the trimmed V and J ends, which lost 6 bases and 3 bases, there was a span of 15 bases. This chain's CDR3 is CASSPGRNNYEQYF. CDR3 bases: TGTGCCAGCAGCCCTGGACGCAACAACTACGAGCAGTACTTC.

This clonotype was detected many times. The rearrangement uses TRBV20-1 and TRBJ2-6; D is uncertain. Germline CDR1 and CDR2: DFQATT and SNEGSKA (reference sequence). V was clipped by 2 bases and J by 4 bases, with 6 bases between them. The CDR3 extends over 13 amino acids. The CDR3: CSARPPGANVLTF. CDR3 nucleotide sequence: TGCAGTGCTAGACCCCCCGGGGCCAACGTCCTGACTTTC.

This clonotype has just a few counts. V gene TRBV20-1 combines with J gene TRBJ2-3, with D maybe TRBD2 (7 bases). The CDR3 consists of 15 residues. Germline assignment: CDR1 DFQATT and CDR2 SNEGSKA (reference sequence). Trimming removed 3 bases from V and 3 bases from J, with 16 bases in between. The CDR3 nucleotides read TGCAGTGCTAGTTTTGTGGGGGGGCGAACAGATACGCAGTATTTT. It yields the protein CSASFVGGRTDTQYF.

This clonotype was counted between two and nine times. The rearrangement links TRBV7-2 to TRBJ2-7, with a possible D match to TRBD1 (5 bases). The CDR3 spans 14 residues. Germline V gene sequence: CDR1 SGHTA, CDR2 FQGNSA. V was pared by 1 base and J by 0 bases, with 7 bases between. CDR3 residues: CASSLDRYSYEQYF. The CDR3 region has the DNA TGTGCCAGCAGCTTAGACAGGTACTCCTACGAGCAGTACTTC.

For the CDR3, the DNA is TGTGCCAGCAGCACAGGTGAAGCTTTCTTT. As protein: CASSTGEAFF. V usage is TRBV7-9 and J usage is TRBJ1-1, with D perhaps matching TRBD1 (5 bases). CDR3 size: 10 residues. Germline CDR1 reads SEHNR; CDR2 reads FQNEAQ (reference sequence). Trimming shortened V by 5 bases and J by 7 bases, and 5 bases separated the two germline ends.

The rearrangement uses TRBV29-1 and TRBJ2-3; D possibly uses TRBD1 or TRBD2 (5 bases each). The CDR3 extends over 14 amino acids. Germline values: CDR1 SQVTM, CDR2 ANQGSEA. Trimming stripped 6 bases from V and 2 bases from J, with 15 bases between. The DNA for the CDR3 is TGCAGCGTAACCCGGGACGGCTTCACAGATACGCAGTATTTT. This translates into CSVTRDGFTDTQYF.

The chain joins TRBV5-1 to TRBJ1-2, with a weak D call TRBD1 (6 bases). V was shortened by 2 bases and J by 6 bases, with 11 bases between the two germline ends. CDR1 and CDR2 from the germline V gene are SGHRS and YFSETQ. The CDR3 extends over 13 amino acids. The CDR3 bases are TGCGCCAGCAGCTTAAACAGGGTTGATGGCTACACCTTC. This encodes CASSLNRVDGYTF.

This clonotype was recorded at least ten times. The chain recombines TRBV3-1 with TRBJ1-2; 8 bases map to TRBD1. The V gene end was trimmed by 4 bases and the J gene end by 4 bases; junction bases not matched to a gene: 8. The length of the CDR3 is 15 residues. CDR1 is LGHDT and CDR2 is YNNKEL in the germline V gene (reference sequence). The CDR3 protein is CASSPLQGAGYGYTF. The CDR3 DNA reads TGTGCCAGCAGCCCACTCCAGGGGGCAGGCTATGGCTACACCTTC.

This chain connects TRBV27 to TRBJ2-1; a weak D match, TRBD1 (5 bases). Germline V gene sequence: CDR1 MNHEY, CDR2 SMNVEV (reference sequence). The V and J ends lost 3 bases and 8 bases respectively, with 14 bases between them. This CDR3 spans 14 amino acids. DNA of the CDR3: TGTGCCAGCAGTTTGGGGCTTTTCCACGATGAGCAGTTCTTC. Protein sequence: CASSLGLFHDEQFF.

This clonotype occurred a few times. V gene TRBV29-1 combines with J gene TRBJ2-7; 9 nucleotides match TRBD2. Unmatched junction bases numbered 6, after V lost 3 bases and J lost 3 bases. This CDR3 region has 14 residues. In germline, CDR1 is SQVTM, CDR2 ANQGSEA. The CDR3 DNA reads TGCAGCGTTGAGGTCGGTAGCGGGGGCTACGAGCAGTACTTC. Residues: CSVEVGSGGYEQYF.

The V call is TRBV5-1, the J call TRBJ2-4; the match to TRBD2 covers 9 bases. V gave up 0 bases and J gave up 8 bases; unmatched junction bases: 3. Germline values: CDR1 SGHRS, CDR2 YFSETQ. This CDR3 region has 14 residues. The chain's CDR3 is CASSLGLAVDIQYF. CDR3 in DNA: TGCGCCAGCAGCTTGGGACTAGCGGTGGACATTCAGTACTTC. Full variable domain (missing parts from reference TRBV5-1 and TRBJ2-4): KAGVTQTPRYLIKTRGQQVTLSCSPISGHRSVSWYQQTPGQGLQFLFEYFSETQRNKGNFPGRFSGRQFSNSRSEMNVSTLELGDSALYLCASSLGLAVDIQYFGAGTRLSVL.

This clonotype showed up just a few times. The chain carries TRBV10-3 and TRBJ2-7; D is unresolved. The CDR3 has 11 residues. Germline V gene lookup returns CDR1 ENHRY and CDR2 SYGVKD. As DNA, the CDR3 is TGTGTCACCGTAGAGACCTACGAGCAGTACTTC. Translated: CVTVETYEQYF.

The rearrangement links TRBV10-3 to TRBJ2-3, with 11 nucleotides matching TRBD2. This CDR3 has 16 amino acids. The J segment lost 2 bases and the V segment lost 3 bases, leaving 4 bases of the junction unmatched. Germline CDR1 ENHRY, CDR2 SYGVKD. CDR3 DNA sequence: TGTGCCATCAGTGAAAAACTAGCGGGGGCCACAGATACGCAGTATTTT. Translated, it gives CAISEKLAGATDTQYF.

As DNA, the CDR3 is TGCGCCAGCAGCCAAGAAGGAACACTGAGAGGCGAAAAACTGTTTTTT. Residues: CASSQEGTLRGEKLFF. The chain carries TRBV4-1 and TRBJ1-4, with D unclear. CDR3 length: 16 residues. In germline, CDR1 is MGHRA, CDR2 YSYEKL. V was clipped by 0 bases and J by 8 bases, with 16 bases between them.

Ten or more counts support this clonotype. The rearrangement uses TRBV19 and TRBJ1-5; D unresolved. The ends were cut back, 3 bases at V and 0 bases at J, with 9 bases in the middle. The CDR3 contains 15 residues. Germline V lookup: CDR1 LNHDA, CDR2 SQIVND (reference sequence). Written as DNA, the CDR3 is TGTGCCAGTAGTATTTACCGAGATAGCAATCAGCCCCAGCATTTT. This codes for CASSIYRDSNQPQHF.